This entry features one T cell receptor (beta chain) sequence. No antigen is known for it. Base qualities are not provided; no much larger clone lies one nucleotide away. The data were obtained in a study of control samples from healthy donors and cancer patients (dated by TCRdb to the early 2020s). The CDR1 and CDR2 encoded by the germline V gene are SQVTM and ANQGSEA. From V the trimming removes 7 bases and from J it removes 4 bases, while the gene matches leave 13 bases of the junction unaccounted for. The cysteine opens and the phenylalanine closes a CDR3 of 17 amino acids. The entry retains the CDR3 DNA only, 51 bases that are in frame from base 1. The library was prepared using the immunoSEQ multiplex PCR assay. Entries here come from immuneACCESS through TCRdb and include only in-frame sequences with V and J called. Some clones fail to appear in such tables; in the studies checked, an unresolved V gene covers under half of the shortfall, and the cause of the remainder is unknown. The sample table contains 95,000 to 100,000 clones; only one count was recorded for more than 85% of them. Under 10% of the sample is taken by the ten largest.

The chain uses TRBV29-1 and TRBJ2-2, with 12 central nucleotides matching TRBD1. Sequenced: blood. This clonotype originated in a man under 40 in good health. The CDR3 protein sequence reads: CSAINTGTGGSTGELFF. The sequenced DNA: TGCAGCGCCATAAACACTGGGACAGGGGGCTCCACCGGGGAGCTGTTTTTT.